This T cell receptor (beta chain) was retrieved from a study of cytomegalovirus exposure and HLA in healthy donors. PCR employed 60 Vbeta and 13 Jbeta primers. The table came from immunoSEQ multiplex PCR; TCRdb's copy has only in-frame clones and leaves some out. Of 120,000 to 150,000 clones in the sample, over 65% were seen once. V shed 4 bases, J shed 6 bases, and the junction held 7 bases outside the gene matches. The CDR3 runs to 15 residues. Germline assignment: CDR1 SNHLY and CDR2 FYNNEI. The V gene is TRBV2, the J gene TRBJ1-5, with 9 bases lining up with TRBD1. The TCR originated in a man aged 35 to 55 in good health and CMV-seropositive. Sample: PBMCs. In DNA form, the CDR3 reads TGTGCCAGCAGTGTTCACGGGACAGGGTCTCAGCCCCAGCATTTT. This sequence encodes CASSVHGTGSQPQHF.